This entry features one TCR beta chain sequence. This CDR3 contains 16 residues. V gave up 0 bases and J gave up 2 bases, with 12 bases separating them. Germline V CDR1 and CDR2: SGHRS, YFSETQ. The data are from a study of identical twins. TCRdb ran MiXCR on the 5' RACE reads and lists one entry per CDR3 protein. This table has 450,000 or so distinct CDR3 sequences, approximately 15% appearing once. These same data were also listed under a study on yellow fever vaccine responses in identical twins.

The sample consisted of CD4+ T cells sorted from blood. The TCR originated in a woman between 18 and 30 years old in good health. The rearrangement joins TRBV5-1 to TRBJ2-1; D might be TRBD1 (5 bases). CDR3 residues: CASSLGGQMTYNEQFF. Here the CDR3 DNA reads TGCGCCAGCAGCTTGGGGGGCCAGATGACCTACAATGAGCAGTTCTTC.